These 5 T cell receptor beta chains originate from one sample sequenced in a study of T-cell memory formation after mild COVID-19. From the 5' RACE reads, TCRdb called clonotypes with MiXCR, one entry per CDR3 protein. The table shows some 440,000 distinct CDR3 sequences, with around 27% occurring only once. The sequenced sample was PBMCs or a T cell subset sorted from them (not recorded which). Source of these receptors: an adult woman who had mild COVID-19 (a few samples of this study predate the infection). Cell type and time point are not known.

The CDR3 reads CASGQTQETQYF. The CDR3 region has the DNA TGTGCCAGTGGGCAGACCCAAGAGACCCAGTACTTC. The chain recombines TRBV19 with TRBJ2-5, with D unclear. The CDR3 extends over 12 amino acids. In germline, CDR1 is LNHDA, CDR2 SQIVND (reference sequence). Trimming left V 8 bases short and J 1 base short, with 8 bases between.

The rearrangement joins TRBV27 to TRBJ2-1, with 7 positions matching TRBD2. The CDR3 covers 16 residues. V lost 1 base to trimming and J lost 5 bases; unmatched junction nucleotides: 8. Germline assignment: CDR1 MNHEY and CDR2 SMNVEV (reference sequence). CDR3 amino acids: CASSLLGGEDNNEQFF. CDR3 DNA: TGTGCCAGCAGTTTATTGGGGGGGGAAGACAACAATGAGCAGTTCTTC.

V usage is TRBV12-3 or TRBV12-4 and J usage is TRBJ2-5; 7 bases line up with TRBD1. The CDR3 totals 15 residues. V lost 3 bases, J lost 5 bases, and 9 bases stayed unmatched. CDR3 sequence: CASSFSRGLVETQYF. The CDR3 coding sequence is TGTGCCAGCAGTTTCTCTAGGGGGCTCGTCGAGACCCAGTACTTC.

In its sample, this clonotype was seen a few times. The chain couples TRBV4-1 to TRBJ1-5; 7 bases are a match to TRBD1. Germline CDR1 is MGHRA and CDR2 is YSYEKL. V trimming: 4 bases; J trimming: 5 bases; junction bases outside the gene matches: 8. The CDR3 spans 15 residues. DNA of the CDR3: TGCGCCAGCAGCCGGGGTCGACAGGGATATCAGCCCCAGCATTTT. Translated: CASSRGRQGYQPQHF.

In this sample, this clonotype turned up a few times. The chain combines TRBV18 with TRBJ2-5; 9 positions agree with TRBD1. The CDR3 loop spans 16 amino acids. Germline lookup yields CDR1 KGHSH and CDR2 LQKENI. Germline trimming cut 3 bases from V and 5 bases from J; bases unmatched to any gene: 10. The CDR3, as DNA: TGTGCCAGCTCACCGCAAGAGACAGGGGGTCGGGAGACCCAGTACTTC. The encoded protein is CASSPQETGGRETQYF. Supplemented by reference TRBV18 and TRBJ2-5, the full variable domain reads NAGVMQNPRHLVRRRGQEARLRCSPMKGHSHVYWYRQLPEEGLKFMVYLQKENIIDESGMPKERFSAEFPKEGPSILRIQQVVRGDSAAYFCASSPQETGGRETQYFGPGTRLLVL.